The rows below give T cell receptor beta chains drawn from one sample of a study of Graves' ophthalmopathy and Graves' hyperthyroidism. TCRdb fed the multiplex PCR reads into MiXCR, producing one record per CDR3 protein. The repertoire holds 400,000 to 450,000 distinct CDR3 sequences, with about 21% as singletons. The sequencing input was peripheral blood. These receptor sequences come from a woman under 30 with stable Graves' hyperthyroidism. The CDR3 runs from the conserved cysteine through the conserved F or W. Each record gives: V gene, J gene, CDR3 protein.

TRBV6-2/TRBV6-3	TRBJ2-7	CASRSGGEYEQYF
TRBV6-5	TRBJ2-2	CASSYGSANTGELFF
TRBV6-4	TRBJ1-5	CASRTPFWGQEDYQPQHF
TRBV20-1	TRBJ2-5	CSALTGEGETQYF
TRBV28	TRBJ2-7	CASSMDRGYYEQYF
TRBV20-1	TRBJ1-1	CSARAFPGTGPRTEAFF
TRBV12-3/TRBV12-4	TRBJ2-2	CASSRGQNGELFF
TRBV6-1	TRBJ2-7	CASSEFSRGEQYF
TRBV28	TRBJ2-5	CASRDIGQETQYF
TRBV6-5	TRBJ2-2	CASSYSPGVSGELFF
TRBV15	TRBJ1-5	CATSRVFGWGSNQPQHF
TRBV6-2/TRBV6-3	TRBJ2-7	CASSPPFSVYEQYF
TRBV7-2	TRBJ1-5	CASSFQQGANQPQHF
TRBV19	TRBJ2-3	CASSIGTLNTQYF
TRBV11-1	TRBJ2-7	CASSLPAGHSYEQYF
TRBV7-9	TRBJ2-7	CASSTLAGRFYEQYF
TRBV6-2/TRBV6-3	TRBJ2-7	CASSYGWSYEQYF
TRBV25-1	TRBJ2-2	CASSDSLGTNTGELFF
TRBV6-4	TRBJ2-3	CGSSPGLRDTQYF
TRBV25-1	TRBJ1-2	CASSERPLIDGYTF
TRBV20-1	TRBJ2-2	CSARARSSTGELFF
TRBV20-1	TRBJ1-5	CSASGQGRPQHF
TRBV20-1	TRBJ2-5	CSASRDGKETQYF
TRBV4-1	TRBJ1-5	CASSQEGIGRNQPQHF